A selection of T cell receptor beta chains follows, all from one sample in a study of response to subunit inactivated influenza vaccine. TCRdb processed the RT-PCR reads anew with MiXCR; each CDR3 protein has one entry. The sample has roughly 700,000 distinct CDR3 sequences, roughly 13% seen once. The sequencing used PBMCs from blood, collected around 14 days before vaccination. The receptors originated from a man in his fifties who received an inactivated influenza vaccine. The CDR3 runs from the conserved cysteine through the conserved F or W. The order of the fields is V gene, D gene, J gene, clone size, CDR3 protein, CDR3 DNA. D genes are given only for firm matches. Where a row states a size, it is once, few, many or the class of an expanded clone; other rows omit it.

TRBV18,-,TRBJ2-5,-,CASSPTPQQETQYF,TGTGCCAGCTCACCCACACCCCAACAAGAGACCCAGTACTTC
TRBV30,-,TRBJ1-2,few,CAWIQPGHRTNGYTF,TGTGCCTGGATCCAACCGGGACATCGGACGAATGGCTACACCTTC
TRBV20-1,-,TRBJ2-5,few,CSAAQPSKVETQYF,TGCAGTGCTGCCCAGCCTAGTAAGGTTGAGACCCAGTACTTC
TRBV19,TRBD2,TRBJ2-1,few,CASSAQREGRFF,TGTGCCAGTAGTGCCCAGCGGGAGGGCCGGTTCTTC
TRBV5-1,TRBD2,TRBJ2-1,many,CASKGSSGRINEQFF,TGCGCCAGCAAAGGTAGTAGCGGGAGGATCAATGAGCAGTTCTTC
TRBV4-1,TRBD1,TRBJ1-5,-,CASSQQDRGNQPQHF,TGCGCCAGCAGCCAACAAGACAGGGGCAATCAGCCCCAGCATTTT
TRBV28,TRBD1,TRBJ2-7,-,CASSTHETGSDEQYF,TGTGCCAGCAGTACCCACGAGACAGGGTCCGACGAGCAGTACTTC
TRBV20-1,TRBD1,TRBJ2-6,-,CCARTQDRGLTYSGANVLTF,TGCTGTGCTAGAACACAAGACAGGGGGCTAACCTACTCTGGGGCCAACGTCCTGACTTTC
TRBV29-1,TRBD2,TRBJ2-3,-,CSVEGNRREGRFYTQYF,TGCAGCGTTGAAGGGAACAGGAGGGAGGGCCGATTTTATACGCAGTATTTT
TRBV12-3/TRBV12-4,TRBD1,TRBJ2-7,many,CASSRTGGKNEQYF,TGTGCCAGCAGTCGGACAGGGGGCAAGAACGAGCAGTACTTC
TRBV7-9,TRBD1,TRBJ2-7,few,CASSGLQGNEQYF,TGTGCCAGCAGCGGGTTACAGGGGAACGAGCAGTACTTC
TRBV24-1,-,TRBJ2-5,-,CATSDWRSTRQETQYF,TGTGCCACCAGTGATTGGCGGTCAACCCGCCAAGAGACCCAGTACTTC
TRBV2,-,TRBJ1-6,few,CASSARSPGNSPLHF,TGTGCCAGCAGCGCTAGGAGTCCGGGGAATTCACCCCTCCACTTT
TRBV7-9,TRBD1,TRBJ1-2,few,CASSSGSRDRNGYTF,TGTGCCAGCAGCTCTGGAAGCCGGGACAGAAATGGCTACACCTTC
TRBV6-1,TRBD2,TRBJ2-1,few,CASSEGFPSGGPYNEQFF,TGTGCCAGCAGTGAAGGGTTCCCGAGCGGGGGTCCCTACAATGAGCAGTTCTTC
TRBV7-2,-,TRBJ2-2,-,CASSLQYTGELFF,TGTGCCAGCAGCTTACAATACACCGGGGAGCTGTTTTTT
TRBV3-1,-,TRBJ2-7,few,CASSRNIYEQYF,TGTGCCAGCAGCCGGAATATCTACGAGCAGTACTTC
TRBV20-1,TRBD1,TRBJ1-5,-,CSARGEGQRGQSNQPQHF,TGCAGTGCTAGAGGAGAGGGTCAAAGGGGGCAAAGCAATCAGCCCCAGCATTTT
TRBV5-1,TRBD2,TRBJ2-3,many,CASTWGLAGSIGDTQYF,TGCGCCAGCACCTGGGGACTAGCGGGTTCCATTGGAGATACGCAGTATTTT
TRBV30,-,TRBJ1-1,-,CAWSAFVSTEAFF,TGTGCCTGGAGTGCTTTCGTGTCTACTGAAGCTTTCTTT
TRBV5-6,-,TRBJ2-1,many,CASSLELRYNEQFF,TGTGCCAGCAGTTTGGAACTTAGGTACAATGAGCAGTTCTTC
TRBV4-1,-,TRBJ1-2,few,CASSQGPGRRYGYTF,TGCGCCAGCAGCCAAGGCCCGGGACGGCGCTATGGCTACACCTTC
TRBV7-8,-,TRBJ1-5,-,CASSLGSGFQPQHF,TGTGCCAGCAGCTTAGGGTCAGGTTTTCAGCCCCAGCATTTT
TRBV5-6,TRBD1,TRBJ1-4,-,CASSSTGTGNEKLFF,TGTGCCAGCAGCTCGACCGGGACAGGGAATGAAAAACTGTTTTTT
TRBV5-1,-,TRBJ1-2,few,CASSPWGVNGYTF,TGCGCCAGCAGCCCCTGGGGTGTAAATGGCTACACCTTC
TRBV12-3/TRBV12-4,TRBD2,TRBJ2-7,few,CASSVKTSGANYEQYF,TGTGCCAGCAGTGTCAAGACTAGCGGGGCAAACTACGAGCAGTACTTC
TRBV13,TRBD2,TRBJ2-3,-,CASSSPAGSGGGSPTQYF,TGTGCCAGCAGCTCCCCCGCGGGGAGCGGGGGAGGAAGTCCCACGCAGTATTTT
TRBV12-3/TRBV12-4,-,TRBJ2-2,many,CASSLQRMVTGELFF,TGTGCCAGCAGTCTGCAGCGGATGGTGACCGGGGAGCTGTTTTTT
TRBV5-1,-,TRBJ2-2,-,CASSTDKGRDTGELFF,TGCGCCAGCAGCACCGACAAGGGGCGAGACACCGGGGAGCTGTTTTTT
TRBV27,TRBD1,TRBJ2-5,-,CASSMTGRPSETQYF,TGTGCCAGCAGTATGACAGGGCGCCCGTCAGAGACCCAGTACTTC
TRBV12-3/TRBV12-4,-,TRBJ2-7,-,CASSFVGPAAEQYF,TGTGCCAGCAGTTTCGTCGGACCCGCGGCCGAGCAGTACTTC
TRBV10-3,TRBD1,TRBJ2-3,-,CAISERQGTDTQYF,TGTGCCATCAGTGAAAGACAGGGGACAGATACGCAGTATTTT
TRBV29-1,-,TRBJ1-2,many,CSVEDTGNYGYTF,TGCAGCGTTGAAGATACAGGCAACTATGGCTACACCTTC
TRBV20-1,TRBD1,TRBJ2-7,-,CSAMTGSTYEQYF,TGCAGTGCCATGACAGGGAGTACCTACGAGCAGTACTTC
TRBV20-1,TRBD2,TRBJ2-7,-,CSASGSGSNYEQYF,TGCAGTGCTAGTGGTAGCGGGAGCAACTACGAGCAGTACTTC